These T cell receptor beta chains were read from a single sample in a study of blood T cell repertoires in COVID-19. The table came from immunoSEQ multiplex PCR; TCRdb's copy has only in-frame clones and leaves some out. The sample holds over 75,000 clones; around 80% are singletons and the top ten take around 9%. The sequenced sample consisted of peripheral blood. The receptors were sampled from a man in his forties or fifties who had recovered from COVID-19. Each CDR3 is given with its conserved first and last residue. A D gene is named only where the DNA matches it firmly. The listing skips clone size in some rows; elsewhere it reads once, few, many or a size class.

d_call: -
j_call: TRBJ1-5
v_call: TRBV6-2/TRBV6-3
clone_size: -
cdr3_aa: CASSLNRREAMGAYSNQPQHF
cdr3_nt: TGTGCCAGCAGTTTAAACCGGCGAGAGGCTATGGGGGCTTATAGCAATCAGCCCCAGCATTTT

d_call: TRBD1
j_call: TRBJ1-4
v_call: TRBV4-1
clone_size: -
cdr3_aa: CASKQGALTNEKLFF
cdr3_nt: TGCGCCAGTAAACAGGGGGCGCTTACTAATGAAAAACTGTTTTTT

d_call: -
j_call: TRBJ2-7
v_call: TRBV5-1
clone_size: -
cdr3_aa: CASSWAEEQYF
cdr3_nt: TGCGCCAGCAGCTGGGCTGAGGAGCAGTACTTC

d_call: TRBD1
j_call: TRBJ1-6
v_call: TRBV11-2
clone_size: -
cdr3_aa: CASSLDPGGSSYNSPLHF
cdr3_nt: TGTGCCAGCAGCTTAGATCCAGGGGGGAGCTCCTATAATTCACCCCTCCACTTT

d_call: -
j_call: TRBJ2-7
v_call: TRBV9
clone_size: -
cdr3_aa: CASSVDVAVSYEQYF
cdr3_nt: TGTGCCAGCAGCGTAGACGTGGCGGTCTCCTACGAGCAGTACTTC

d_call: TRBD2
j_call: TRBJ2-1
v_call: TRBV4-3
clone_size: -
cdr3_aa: CASSQEVAGADEQFF
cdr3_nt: TGCGCCAGCAGCCAAGAAGTAGCGGGAGCGGATGAGCAGTTCTTC

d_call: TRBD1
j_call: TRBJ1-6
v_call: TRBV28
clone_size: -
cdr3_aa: CATRGGEGYNSPLHF
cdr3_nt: TGTGCCACCAGGGGGGGAGAGGGCTATAATTCACCCCTCCACTTT

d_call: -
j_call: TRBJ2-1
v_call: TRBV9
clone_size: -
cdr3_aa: CASSVGPDNEQFF
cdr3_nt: TGTGCCAGCAGCGTAGGTCCCGACAATGAGCAGTTCTTC

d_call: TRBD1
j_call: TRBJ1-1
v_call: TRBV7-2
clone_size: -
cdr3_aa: CASSFLRGSTEAFF
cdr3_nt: TGTGCCAGCAGCTTCCTCAGGGGGAGCACTGAAGCTTTCTTT

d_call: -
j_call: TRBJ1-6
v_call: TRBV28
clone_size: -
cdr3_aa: CATVGRSDSPLHF
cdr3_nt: TGTGCCACCGTGGGGCGGTCCGATTCACCCCTCCACTTT

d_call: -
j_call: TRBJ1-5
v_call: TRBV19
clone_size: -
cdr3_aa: CASSIRQDQPQHF
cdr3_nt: TGTGCCAGTAGTATTCGGCAGGATCAGCCCCAGCATTTT

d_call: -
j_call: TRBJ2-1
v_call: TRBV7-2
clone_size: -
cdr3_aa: CASSLSSAGRSYNEQFF
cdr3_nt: TGTGCCAGCAGCTTATCTTCGGCGGGTAGGTCATACAATGAGCAGTTCTTC

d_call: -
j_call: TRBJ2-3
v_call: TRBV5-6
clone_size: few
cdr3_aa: CASSSLGTDTQYF
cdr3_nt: TGTGCCAGCAGCTCTCTTGGCACAGATACGCAGTATTTT

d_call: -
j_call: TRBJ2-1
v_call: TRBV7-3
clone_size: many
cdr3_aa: CASSFGLALYNEQFF
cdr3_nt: TGTGCCAGCAGCTTTGGCCTAGCACTTTACAATGAGCAGTTCTTC

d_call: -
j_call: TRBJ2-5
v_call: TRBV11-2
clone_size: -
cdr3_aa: CASRSGETQYF
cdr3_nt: TGTGCCAGCAGATCGGGAGAGACCCAGTACTTC

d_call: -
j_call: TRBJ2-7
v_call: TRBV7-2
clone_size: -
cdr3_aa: CASSPQASYSYEQYF
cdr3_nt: TGTGCCAGCAGCCCCCAGGCCTCATACTCCTACGAGCAGTACTTC

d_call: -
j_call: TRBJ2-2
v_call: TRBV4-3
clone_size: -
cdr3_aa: CASSQEMGGNTGELFF
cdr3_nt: TGCGCCAGCAGCCAGGAGATGGGGGGGAACACCGGGGAGCTGTTTTTT

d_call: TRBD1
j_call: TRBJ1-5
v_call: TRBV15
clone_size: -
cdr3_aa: CATSRGTGDQPQHF
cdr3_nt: TGTGCCACCAGCAGGGGGACAGGGGATCAGCCCCAGCATTTT

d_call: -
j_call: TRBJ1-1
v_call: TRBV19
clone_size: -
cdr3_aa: CASKAGPVEAFF
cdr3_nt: TGTGCCAGTAAGGCAGGGCCAGTTGAAGCTTTCTTT

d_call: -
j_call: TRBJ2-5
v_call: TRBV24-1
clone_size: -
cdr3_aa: CATSDPREWVETQYF
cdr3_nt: TGTGCCACCAGTGACCCCAGGGAATGGGTAGAGACCCAGTACTTC

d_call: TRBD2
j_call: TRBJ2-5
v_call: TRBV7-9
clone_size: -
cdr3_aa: CASSPPGLAGGIETQYF
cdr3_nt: TGTGCCAGCAGCCCACCGGGACTAGCGGGGGGTATAGAGACCCAGTACTTC

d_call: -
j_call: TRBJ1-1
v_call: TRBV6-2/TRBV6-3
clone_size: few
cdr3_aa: CASSYSRNTEAFF
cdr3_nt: TGTGCCAGCAGTTACTCGCGGAACACTGAAGCTTTCTTT

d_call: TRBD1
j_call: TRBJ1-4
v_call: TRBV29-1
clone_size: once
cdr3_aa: CSVEHRGQEKLFF
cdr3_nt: TGCAGCGTTGAACACAGGGGACAAGAAAAACTGTTTTTT

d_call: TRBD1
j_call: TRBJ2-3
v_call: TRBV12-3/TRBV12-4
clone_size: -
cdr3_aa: CASSPDRGDTQYF
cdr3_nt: TGTGCCAGCAGTCCGGACAGGGGTGATACGCAGTATTTT

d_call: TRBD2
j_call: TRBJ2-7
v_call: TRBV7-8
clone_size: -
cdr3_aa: CASSSSVGRGVPYEQYF
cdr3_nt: TGTGCCAGCAGCTCCAGTGTGGGGCGGGGGGTACCCTACGAGCAGTACTTC

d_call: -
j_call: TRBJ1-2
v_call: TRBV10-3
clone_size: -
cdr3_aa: CAIEAEGRGYTF
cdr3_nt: TGTGCCATCGAGGCAGAGGGAAGAGGCTACACCTTC

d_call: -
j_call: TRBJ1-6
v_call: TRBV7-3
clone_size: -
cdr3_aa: CASSYGGDSPLHF
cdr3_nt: TGTGCCAGCAGCTACGGGGGGGATTCACCCCTCCACTTT

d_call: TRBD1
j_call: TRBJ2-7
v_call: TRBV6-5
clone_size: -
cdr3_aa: CASSAGQVSYEQYF
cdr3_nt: TGTGCCAGCAGCGCGGGACAGGTCTCCTACGAGCAGTACTTC

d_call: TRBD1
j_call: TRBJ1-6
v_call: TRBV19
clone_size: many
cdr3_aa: CASRKPGTGISPLHF
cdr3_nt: TGTGCCAGTAGAAAACCCGGGACAGGGATTTCACCCCTCCACTTT